This TCR beta chain appears in the sequencing data of a study of T cells in Graves' hyperthyroidism and ophthalmopathy. This clonotype was seen more than once but under ten times. Researchers took RNA transcripts and amplified the TCR beta CDR3 regions from them. The TCR CDR3 was amplified in a first-round RT-PCR using the HTBI primer set. TCRdb reprocessed the multiplex PCR reads via MiXCR and lists one record per CDR3 protein. The sample consists of some 600,000 distinct CDR3 sequences, approximately 15% of them appearing once. The germline V gene has CDR1 MDHEN and CDR2 SYDVKM. CDR3 length: 15 residues. V was clipped by 4 bases and J by 0 bases, with 10 bases between them.

Sample: blood. The rearrangement links TRBV28 to TRBJ2-1; D might be TRBD1 (5 bases). This sequence originates from a woman aged 25 to 45 with Graves' hyperthyroidism that later progressed to Graves' ophthalmopathy. CDR3 DNA: TGTGCCAGCAGTTCCTACAGGAGCTCCTACAATGAGCAGTTCTTC. Its translation is CASSSYRSSYNEQFF.